This T cell receptor (beta chain) was recorded in a study of CD8 T cells in Susac syndrome. Controls matched for sex and age were healthy donors. Random hexamers were used to reverse transcribe roughly 0.45 to 1 ug of RNA. The TCR beta CDR3 was amplified by immunoSEQ multiplex PCR across 54 Vbeta, 13 Jbeta. TCRdb itself ran the immunoSEQ multiplex PCR reads through MiXCR, one entry per CDR3 protein. The sample has about 200,000 distinct CDR3 sequences; 95% are singletons. CDR1 is LGHDT, CDR2 YNNKEL, per germline (reference sequence). The CDR3 sequence is 14 residues long. The ends were cut back, 1 base at V and 7 bases at J, with 13 bases in the middle.

Sequencing input: CD4+ T cells from PBMCs. The chain links TRBV3-1 to TRBJ1-1, with D perhaps matching TRBD1 (6 bases). The source is a human donor in good health. CDR3 DNA sequence: TGTGCCAGCAGCCAAGGGGGACACAACCGTGAAGCTTTCTTT. This translates into CASSQGGHNREAFF.